This entry concerns a single TCR beta chain. The source of the sample is a study of blood T cell repertoires in COVID-19. About the research overall: Material from acute and convalescent COVID-19 was sourced from the United States, Italy and Spain.

V lost 4 bases to trimming and J lost 0 bases, with 10 bases between them. CDR1 and CDR2 (germline): SGHRS, YFSETQ. The CDR3 extends over 14 amino acids. Here immunoSEQ multiplex PCR was the method, and the copy in TCRdb shows in-frame clones only, minus some. The sample records approximately 440,000 clones, about nine tenths being singletons. The genes are TRBV5-1 and TRBJ1-1; D is possibly TRBD1 (5 bases). This TCR derives from a woman in her forties or fifties with COVID-19, enrolled during active disease. Sample: peripheral blood. This chain's CDR3 is CASSEGDMNTEAFF. CDR3 DNA sequence: TGCGCCAGCAGCGAAGGGGATATGAACACTGAAGCTTTCTTT.